The rows below give T cell receptor beta chains drawn from one sample of a study of cytomegalovirus exposure and HLA in healthy donors. The data were produced by immunoSEQ multiplex PCR, yet TCRdb's version contains in-frame clones alone and is incomplete. This table holds 150,000 to 200,000 clones, over 75% found once. The source material was PBMCs. These receptors were taken from a woman aged 45-60 years in good health and CMV-seronegative. Each CDR3 is given with its conserved first and last residue. A D gene is named only where the DNA matches it firmly. The size field is filled for only some rows; it gives once, few, many or a size class.

abundance	d_gene	len	j_gene	v_gene	CDR3nt	CDR3aa
-	-	16	TRBJ1-5	TRBV28	TGTGCCAGCAGTTTTTGGCAGGGCCCGTCCAATCAGCCCCAGCATTTT	CASSFWQGPSNQPQHF
-	-	13	TRBJ2-3	TRBV9	TGTGCCAGCAGCGTAGCTGGCGGGGATACGCAGTATTTT	CASSVAGGDTQYF
-	-	13	TRBJ2-3	TRBV9	TGTGCCAGTAGCCGGGATGGCACAGATACGCAGTATTTT	CASSRDGTDTQYF
-	-	15	TRBJ2-3	TRBV9	TGTGCCAGCAGCATCCGAGGGGGGGTTGGAGATACGCAGTATTTT	CASSIRGGVGDTQYF
-	-	13	TRBJ2-2	TRBV6-1	TGTGCCACCGGCCTTACGGGGGCCGGGGAGCTGTTTTTT	CATGLTGAGELFF
-	TRBD1	14	TRBJ1-3	TRBV5-1	TGCGCCAGCAGCTCCCAGGGGGCCGGAAACACCATATATTTT	CASSSQGAGNTIYF
-	-	14	TRBJ1-5	TRBV19	TGTGCCAGTAGTATGACAGTAGACAATCAGCCCCAGCATTTT	CASSMTVDNQPQHF
-	-	13	TRBJ2-1	TRBV29-1	TGCAGCGCCCGTGTTGACGGAGACAATGAGCAGTTCTTC	CSARVDGDNEQFF
few	TRBD2	15	TRBJ2-7	TRBV6-6	TGTGCCAGCGGCACCCTAGCGGGGGGGACCTACGAGCAGTACTTC	CASGTLAGGTYEQYF
-	TRBD1	15	TRBJ1-5	TRBV15	TGTGCCACCAGCAGACTGGACAGGGCCAATCAGCCCCAGCATTTT	CATSRLDRANQPQHF
-	-	14	TRBJ1-1	TRBV5-1	TGCGCCAGCAGCCCAGCTCGAGGGAACACTGAAGCTTTCTTT	CASSPARGNTEAFF
-	TRBD2	15	TRBJ2-3	TRBV5-1	TGCGCCAGCAGCGTCCTAGCGGGAGTCCCAGATACGCAGTATTTT	CASSVLAGVPDTQYF
once	-	11	TRBJ1-1	TRBV29-1	TGCAGCGTTGGTAGTTTGACTGAAGCTTTCTTT	CSVGSLTEAFF
few	TRBD1	14	TRBJ2-1	TRBV6-1	TGTGCCAGCAGGCCGGGACAGGGGGCCGATGAGCAGTTCTTC	CASRPGQGADEQFF
-	-	16	TRBJ2-1	TRBV4-2	TGTGCCAGCAGCCAAGGAGGGTCAGCGGATTACAATGAGCAGTTCTTC	CASSQGGSADYNEQFF
-	-	12	TRBJ2-5	TRBV15	TGTGCCACCAGCAGTGGGGGGGAGACCCAGTACTTC	CATSSGGETQYF
-	-	13	TRBJ2-1	TRBV2	TGTGCCAGCAGTGTGTCGGGGTTCGGTGAGCAGTTCTTC	CASSVSGFGEQFF
once	-	15	TRBJ2-3	TRBV4-1	TGCGCCAGCAGCCTATCCCCCCTTGGCACAGATACGCAGTATTTT	CASSLSPLGTDTQYF
-	-	12	TRBJ1-2	TRBV2	TGTGCCAGCAGTGAAGACTCGGGGGACTACACCTTC	CASSEDSGDYTF
-	-	16	TRBJ1-5	TRBV21-1	TGTGCCAGCAGCGGATTAGGGCCCCGGCGGGGTCAGCCCCAGCATTTT	CASSGLGPRRGQPQHF
-	TRBD2	15	TRBJ2-7	TRBV6-1	TGTGCCAGCAGTAGTCTCGGGACTAGCTCTTACGAGCAGTACTTC	CASSSLGTSSYEQYF
-	-	16	TRBJ2-7	TRBV10-3	TGTGCCATCAGTGAGTCCCAGCGTCGGTTTGTTCACGAGCAGTACTTC	CAISESQRRFVHEQYF
-	TRBD2	15	TRBJ2-7	TRBV5-1	TGCGCCAGCAGCTTGGGACTAGCGGGTACATACGAGCAGTACTTC	CASSLGLAGTYEQYF
once	-	14	TRBJ1-1	TRBV2	TGTGCCAGCAGAGAGACATTCATGAACACTGAAGCTTTCTTT	CASRETFMNTEAFF
once	-	13	TRBJ2-7	TRBV5-4	TGTGCCAGCAGCTTGGCCCAGGGCCACGAGCAGTACTTC	CASSLAQGHEQYF
-	TRBD1	12	TRBJ1-2	TRBV6-5	TGTGCCAGCAGTCCGGGACAGGGACGCTACACCTTC	CASSPGQGRYTF
-	TRBD1	15	TRBJ1-4	TRBV11-2	TGTGCCAGCAGCACTCACAGGGGCCTTAATGAAAAACTGTTTTTT	CASSTHRGLNEKLFF